The entry below gives a single T cell receptor beta chain sequence along with its context. The repertoire was sequenced with immunoSEQ multiplex PCR; TCRdb's copy has only in-frame clones and lacks some. The table has roughly 230,000 clones, 88% seen once. This sample is drawn from a study of blood T cell repertoires in COVID-19. Looking at the study overall: The origin of the acute and convalescent COVID-19 samples was the United States, Italy and Spain.

Trimming took off 6 bases at V and 4 bases at J, with 12 bases between the two ends. This CDR3 has 13 residues. Sequenced sample: peripheral blood. This sequence was found in a human donor in a cohort sampled during active COVID-19. The rearrangement joins TRBV12-3 or TRBV12-4 to TRBJ1-2; D uncertain. CDR3 nucleotide sequence: TGTGCCAGCAGCCCCAGCCTAGGCTATGGCTACACCTTC. It encodes CASSPSLGYGYTF.